This TCR beta chain was observed in a study of tumor-infiltrating lymphocytes in primary liver carcinoma. Study summary: Male and female patients aged 30 to 69 years made up the cohort. Study-level points and caveats: A significantly higher top-250-clone fraction was recorded for tumors than for blood (p = 0.039). Whereas tumor region pairs overlapped more, tumor-adjacent and tumor-blood pairs overlapped less.

RNA was extracted from whole blood without cell sorting, alongside germline DNA. Those patients suffered from chronic HBV infection and were treatment-naive. Constant-region priming of approximately 500 ng total RNA yielded TCR beta cDNA. The TCR beta library was amplified through three nested multiplex PCR rounds in a modified ARM-PCR procedure. For around 9 cycles apiece, the opening two PCR rounds ran with TRBV1-TRBV30 forward primers and a C-beta reverse primer. Via MiXCR, TCRdb re-called the multiplex PCR reads, giving one row per CDR3 protein. This repertoire shows fewer than 350,000 distinct CDR3 sequences, 65% found once; its top ten account for 5% to 6.5%. The CDR3 covers 12 residues. Germline CDR1 is MNHNS and CDR2 is SASEGT. Trimming took off 9 bases at V and 2 bases at J, with 10 bases between the two ends. The table lists this clonotype with a count of one. Its antigen is undetermined. This could be a read error, since a much larger clone is one nucleotide away.

The chain employs TRBV6-1 and TRBJ1-1, with D hard to call. Sample: peripheral blood. The receptor was isolated from a man aged 40-49 years with primary liver carcinoma and hepatitis B virus infection. The CDR3 sequence: CARSPRNTEAFF. CDR3 DNA sequence: TGTGCCAGGAGTCCCAGAAACACTGAAGCTTTCTTT.